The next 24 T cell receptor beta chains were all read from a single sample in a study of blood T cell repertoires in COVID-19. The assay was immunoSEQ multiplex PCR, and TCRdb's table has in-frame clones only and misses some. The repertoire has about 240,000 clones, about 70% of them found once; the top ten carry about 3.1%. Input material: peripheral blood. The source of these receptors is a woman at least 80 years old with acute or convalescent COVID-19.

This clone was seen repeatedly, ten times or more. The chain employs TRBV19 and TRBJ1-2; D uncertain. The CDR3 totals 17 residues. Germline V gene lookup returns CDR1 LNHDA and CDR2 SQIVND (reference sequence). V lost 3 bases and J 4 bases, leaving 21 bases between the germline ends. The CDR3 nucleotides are TGTGCCAGTAGTATGGTGGCATCCCCAACCCTGTTCTATGGCTACACCTTC. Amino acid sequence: CASSMVASPTLFYGYTF.

CDR3: CASSRNPTGVITEAFF. The DNA of the CDR3 is TGTGCCAGCAGCCGAAACCCTACAGGGGTTATCACTGAAGCTTTCTTT. The chain couples TRBV6-2 or TRBV6-3 to TRBJ1-1, with 7 bases lining up with TRBD1. The length of the CDR3 is 16 residues. The V gene end was trimmed by 6 bases and the J gene end by 4 bases; junction bases not matched to a gene: 14. Germline-derived CDR1 and CDR2 are MNHEY and SVGEGT.

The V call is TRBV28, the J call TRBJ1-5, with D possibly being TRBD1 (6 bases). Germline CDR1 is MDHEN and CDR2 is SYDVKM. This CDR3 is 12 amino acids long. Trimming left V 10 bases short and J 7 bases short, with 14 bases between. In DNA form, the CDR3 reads TGTGCCACCCAAAGGGGGGGACAGCCCCAGCATTTT. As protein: CATQRGGQPQHF. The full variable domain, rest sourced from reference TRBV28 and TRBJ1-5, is DVKVTQSSRYLVKRTGEKVFLECVQDMDHENMFWYRQDPGLGLRLIYFSYDVKMKEKGDIPEGYSVSREKKERFSLILESASTNQTSMYLCATQRGGQPQHFGDGTRLSIL.

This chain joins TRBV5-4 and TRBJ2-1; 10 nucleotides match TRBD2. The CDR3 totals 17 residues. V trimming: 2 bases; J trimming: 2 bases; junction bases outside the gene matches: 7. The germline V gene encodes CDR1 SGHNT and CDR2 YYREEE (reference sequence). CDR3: CASSFRAGLAAYNEQFF. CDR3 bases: TGTGCCAGCAGCTTTAGGGCCGGACTAGCGGCCTACAATGAGCAGTTCTTC.

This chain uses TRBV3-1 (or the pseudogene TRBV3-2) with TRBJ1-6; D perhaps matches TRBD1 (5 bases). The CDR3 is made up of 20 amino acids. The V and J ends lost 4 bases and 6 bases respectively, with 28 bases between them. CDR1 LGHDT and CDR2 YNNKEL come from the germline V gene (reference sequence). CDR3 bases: TGTGCCAGCAGCCCAAGAACCCCGGGACCCTCTAGGAGGGGTAATTCACCCCTCCACTTT. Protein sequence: CASSPRTPGPSRRGNSPLHF.

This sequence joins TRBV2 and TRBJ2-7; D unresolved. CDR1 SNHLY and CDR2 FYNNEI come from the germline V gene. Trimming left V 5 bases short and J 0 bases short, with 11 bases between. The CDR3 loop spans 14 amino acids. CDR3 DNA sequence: TGTGCCAGCAGTAAGAGTACTACCTCCTACGAGCAGTACTTC. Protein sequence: CASSKSTTSYEQYF.

In nucleotides, the CDR3 is TGTGCCAGCAGTACACAAAAAAGCTCCTACGAGCAGTACTTC. This translates into CASSTQKSSYEQYF. This chain uses TRBV2 with TRBJ2-7; D ambiguous. V was cut by 5 bases and J by 0 bases, with 11 bases left in between. Germline assignment: CDR1 SNHLY and CDR2 FYNNEI. The CDR3 spans 14 residues.

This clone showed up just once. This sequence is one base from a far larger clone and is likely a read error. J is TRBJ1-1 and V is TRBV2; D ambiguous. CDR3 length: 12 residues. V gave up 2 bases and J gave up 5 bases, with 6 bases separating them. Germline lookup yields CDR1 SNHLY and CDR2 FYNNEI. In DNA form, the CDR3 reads TGTGCCAGCAGTGAACCGGGGACTGAAGCTTTCTTT. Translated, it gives CASSEPGTEAFF.

CDR3 amino acids: CASSLAGLAGVIQYF. The CDR3 DNA is TGTGCCAGCAGCTTAGCGGGACTAGCGGGAGTAATTCAGTACTTC. The rearrangement joins TRBV7-9 to TRBJ2-7, with TRBD2 matching over 14 bases. V lost 0 bases, J lost 10 bases, and 5 bases stayed unmatched. The CDR3 covers 15 residues. From germline, CDR1 is SEHNR and CDR2 FQNEAQ (reference sequence).

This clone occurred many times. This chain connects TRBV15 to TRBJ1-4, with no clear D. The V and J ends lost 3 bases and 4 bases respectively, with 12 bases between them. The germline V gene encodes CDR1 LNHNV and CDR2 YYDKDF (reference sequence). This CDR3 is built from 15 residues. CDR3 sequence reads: CATSSRKLSNEKLFF. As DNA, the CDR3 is TGTGCCACCAGCAGCCGAAAGCTAAGTAATGAAAAACTGTTTTTT.

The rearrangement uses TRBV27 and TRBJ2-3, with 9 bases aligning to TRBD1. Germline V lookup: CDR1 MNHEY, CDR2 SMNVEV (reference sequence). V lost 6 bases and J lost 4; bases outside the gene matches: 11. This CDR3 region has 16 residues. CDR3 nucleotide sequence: TGTGCCAGCAGGCCCCGGGGACAGGGTGTCCCAGATACGCAGTATTTT. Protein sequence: CASRPRGQGVPDTQYF.

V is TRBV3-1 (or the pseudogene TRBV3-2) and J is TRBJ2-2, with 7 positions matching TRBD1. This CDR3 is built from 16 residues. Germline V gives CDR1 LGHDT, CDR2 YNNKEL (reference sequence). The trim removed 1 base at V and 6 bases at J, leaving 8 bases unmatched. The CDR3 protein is CASSQASRGWSGELFF. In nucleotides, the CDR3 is TGTGCCAGCAGCCAAGCCTCCAGGGGGTGGTCCGGGGAGCTGTTTTTT.

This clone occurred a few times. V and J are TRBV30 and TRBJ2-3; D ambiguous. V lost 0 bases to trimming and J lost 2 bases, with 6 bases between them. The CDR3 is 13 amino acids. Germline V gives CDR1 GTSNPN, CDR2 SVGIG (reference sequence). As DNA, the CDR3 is TGTGCCTGGAGTGTACAGTCCACAGATACGCAGTATTTT. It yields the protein CAWSVQSTDTQYF.

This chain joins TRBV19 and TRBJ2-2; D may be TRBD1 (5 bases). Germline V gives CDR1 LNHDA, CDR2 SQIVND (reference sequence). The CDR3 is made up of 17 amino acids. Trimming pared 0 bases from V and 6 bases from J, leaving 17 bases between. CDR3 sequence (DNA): TGTGCCAGTAGTATAGATCCAGGGCAGCTAGGGGCCGGGGAGCTGTTTTTT. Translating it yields CASSIDPGQLGAGELFF.

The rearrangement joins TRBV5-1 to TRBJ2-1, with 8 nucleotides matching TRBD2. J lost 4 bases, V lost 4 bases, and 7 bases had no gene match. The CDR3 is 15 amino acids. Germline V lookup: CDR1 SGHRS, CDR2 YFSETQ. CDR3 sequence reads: CASSVASGFYNEQFF. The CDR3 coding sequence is TGCGCCAGCAGCGTGGCTAGCGGGTTTTACAATGAGCAGTTCTTC.

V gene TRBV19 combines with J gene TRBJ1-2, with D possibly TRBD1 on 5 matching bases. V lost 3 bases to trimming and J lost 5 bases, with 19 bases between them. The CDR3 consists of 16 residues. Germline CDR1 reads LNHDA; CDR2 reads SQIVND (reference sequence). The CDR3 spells CASSMPQGRGGYGYTF. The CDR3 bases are TGTGCCAGTAGTATGCCCCAAGGGAGGGGAGGATATGGCTACACCTTC.

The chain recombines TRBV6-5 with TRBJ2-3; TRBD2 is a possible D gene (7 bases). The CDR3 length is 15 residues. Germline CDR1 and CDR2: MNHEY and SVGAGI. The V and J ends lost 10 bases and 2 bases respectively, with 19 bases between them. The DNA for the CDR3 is TGTGCCATCAAGCCACGGGGGGCCTACACAGATACGCAGTATTTT. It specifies CAIKPRGAYTDTQYF.

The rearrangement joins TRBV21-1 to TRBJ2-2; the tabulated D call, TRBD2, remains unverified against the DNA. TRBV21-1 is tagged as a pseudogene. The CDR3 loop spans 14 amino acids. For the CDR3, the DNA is TGTGCCAGGAGACTCGGGTTTCGGGCCGGGGAGCTGTTTTTT. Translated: CARRLGFRAGELFF.

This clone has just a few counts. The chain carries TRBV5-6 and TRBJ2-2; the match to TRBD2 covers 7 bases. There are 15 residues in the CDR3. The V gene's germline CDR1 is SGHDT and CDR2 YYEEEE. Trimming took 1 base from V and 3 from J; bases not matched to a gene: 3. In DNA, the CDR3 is TGTGCCAGCAGCTTGCGAGGGAGGGACACCGGGGAGCTGTTTTTT. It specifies CASSLRGRDTGELFF.

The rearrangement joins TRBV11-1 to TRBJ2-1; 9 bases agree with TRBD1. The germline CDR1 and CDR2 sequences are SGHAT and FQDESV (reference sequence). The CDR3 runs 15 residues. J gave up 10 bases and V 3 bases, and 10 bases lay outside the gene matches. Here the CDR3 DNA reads TGTGCCAGCAGCTTGACAAGGACAGGGGAGCGGGAGCAGTTCTTC. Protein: CASSLTRTGEREQFF.

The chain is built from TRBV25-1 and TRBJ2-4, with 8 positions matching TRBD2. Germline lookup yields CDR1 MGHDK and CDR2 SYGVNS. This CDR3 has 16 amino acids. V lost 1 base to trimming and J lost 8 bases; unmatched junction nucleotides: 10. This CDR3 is CASSESGLGGAYIQYF. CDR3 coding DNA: TGTGCCAGCAGTGAATCGGGTCTCGGGGGGGCGTACATTCAGTACTTC.

Written as DNA, the CDR3 is TGTGCCATCAGCTCGGACAGGACCTCTGGAAACACCATATATTTT. Amino acids: CAISSDRTSGNTIYF. The J gene is TRBJ1-3, the V gene TRBV10-3; 7 nucleotides line up with TRBD1. The CDR3 length is 15 residues. Trimming at V came to 6 bases and at J to 0 bases, leaving 5 bases not matched to a gene. CDR1 and CDR2 from the germline V gene are ENHRY and SYGVKD.

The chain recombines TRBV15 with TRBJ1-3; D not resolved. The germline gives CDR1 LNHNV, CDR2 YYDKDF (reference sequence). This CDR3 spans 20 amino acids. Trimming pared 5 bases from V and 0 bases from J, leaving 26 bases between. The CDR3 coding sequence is TGTGCCACCAGCGAGGAGCTGTACCCGGGGAGCTCTTTCTCTGGAAACACCATATATTTT. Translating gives CATSEELYPGSSFSGNTIYF.

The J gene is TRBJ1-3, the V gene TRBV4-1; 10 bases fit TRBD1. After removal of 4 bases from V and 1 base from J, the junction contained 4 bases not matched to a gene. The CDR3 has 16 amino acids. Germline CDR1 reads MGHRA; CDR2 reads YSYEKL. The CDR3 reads CASSPPDRGSGNTIYF. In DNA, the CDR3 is TGCGCCAGCAGCCCTCCGGACAGGGGGTCTGGAAACACCATATATTTT.